This T cell receptor beta chain was sequenced during a study of cytomegalovirus exposure and HLA in healthy donors (dated by TCRdb to about 2017). For the wider study: An earlier analysis of fewer than 750 of the donors reported 250 to 350 Gb of sequence data and about 120 million unique TCR beta sequences obtained from about 200 million T cells. In addition to the first cohort of approximately 670 subjects, a separate validation cohort of some 120 different subjects was used. Rather than using new phenotypic data, the later analysis identified candidate immune exposures from TCR beta sequences and from how often those sequences occurred across donors. A later genetic analysis took genome-wide SNP genotypes for about 55% of the roughly 700 donors and used that subset as a discovery cohort. A handful of DR-DQ haplotypes were handled as single units for association and clustering because linkage in the cohort was strong. Of the roughly 400 genotyped donors, roughly 80% were placed in the genetic ancestry cluster associated with self-reported Caucasian donors. To decide whether each TCR beta V gene segment behaved as functional or pseudogenic, an earlier analysis of some 580 of the donors relied on high-throughput TCR beta sequencing. To predict cytomegalovirus infection status, the study brought together high-throughput TCR immunosequencing, statistical association of individual TCRs with disease status, and machine learning. The study used immunosequencing to profile the T cell repertoires of some 600 subjects and linked those repertoires to cytomegalovirus serostatus. The number of donors typed differed by locus, with about 629-630 for A, B, C, DRB1 and DQB1, around 520 for DQA1, 606 for DPA1, and some 450 for DPB1. Both class I and class II loci were covered by HLA typing, at four-digit resolution. The study was designed to test whether signatures of past pathogen exposure could be identified by cataloging public T cell receptors. Alongside the repertoire data, information on donor age, sex, ethnicity and CMV serostatus was compiled. Every repertoire in the discovery cohort had been generated on one and the same sequencing platform. A later analysis re-analyzed previously published TCR beta repertoires from about 600 donors and added high-resolution HLA genotyping to study TCR occurrence patterns. Roughly 300 gigabases of sequencing data and 70 million to 100 million unique TCR sequences made up an early release that covered 500 to 650 HLA-typed donors. Among about 390 genotyped donors of the cohort, an average of about 240,000 unique TCR beta nucleotide sequences were sequenced per donor, roughly 20% of them non-productive. Overall study outcomes, separate from this receptor: A few of the identified cytomegalovirus-associated TCR beta chains were confirmed in vitro to be specific for cytomegalovirus antigens. The study gave a list of some 150 TCR beta chains associated with cytomegalovirus. Across donors, most TCR sequences were observed very rarely, whereas some public TCRs were present in many individuals. It was suggested by the authors that the approach could potentially be generalized to other disease states and immunological phenotypes. In a later genetic analysis, a missense DCLRE1C variant was associated with V-gene and J-gene trimming of TCR beta chains, and the association was replicated in an independent cohort. In an earlier analysis of some 540 of the donors, most TCR beta V segments appeared in productive rearrangements about 87% or about 30% of the time, broadly matching IMGT annotations. Because HLA typing was missing for some donors at each locus, association tests included only the typed subset. Assigning TCR associations to individual alleles was difficult when HLA alleles, especially DR and DQ, strongly co-occurred. The cohort was sequenced for TCR beta chains only, and without alpha or paired-chain data the features that could be detected were limited. Most CMV-associated TCR beta chains appeared to be HLA-restricted in a later analysis, and the HLA associations seemed to be driven largely by CMV exposure. A later genetic analysis reported fewer N-insertions in productive TCRs among donors in an Asian-associated ancestry cluster than the approximately 700-donor mean. Immune exposure information for the cohort was limited to CMV serostatus. The sequencing pipeline was judged likely to have produced a cluster of highly shared sequence variants as a technical artifact. A later analysis reported that several top co-occurrence clusters appeared linked to parvovirus B19, influenza, CMV and Epstein-Barr virus. Cytomegalovirus status was reported to be diagnosed by the classifier with high specificity and sensitivity in both the original and validation cohorts. A further reported finding was that TCR beta sequences accurately predicted the HLA-A and HLA-B alleles for most subjects in the first cohort. Correlated functional status among segregating V segments might reflect linkage disequilibrium, but an unknown experimental factor could not be ruled out. Presence/absence analyses assumed roughly uniform sequencing depth across donors, an assumption that may not hold. Because counts were too low, approximately 18 rarely observed V segments, including chromosome 9 orphons, were excluded from the earlier analysis of 587 of the donors. According to a later analysis, TCR association rates differed among HLA loci, with DRB1 alleles showing the most associated TCRs and HLA-C alleles showing the fewest. In a later analysis, some 17,000 TCR beta sequences were associated with specific HLA alleles at a false discovery rate of 0.05. In a later analysis, HLA-associated TCR beta chains showed more clonal expansion and lower generation probabilities than non-associated chains that were equally common. The 87-base-pair reads could not distinguish some IMGT-functional V segments, including TRBV6-2 and TRBV6-3, so those segments were excluded.

With respect to this clone: Its target antigen remains unknown. Base qualities are not recorded, but no much larger clone differs from it by a single base.

The library came from the immunoSEQ multiplex PCR assay. The multiplex PCR relied on a mix of 60 forward primers for TCR Vbeta segments and 13 reverse primers for TCR Jbeta segments. The CDR3 region of rearranged TCR beta genes was amplified from genomic DNA by a multiplex PCR assay. Amplified TCR beta libraries were sequenced as 87-base-pair reads on the Illumina HiSeq System. The source study handled its data this way. In a later analysis, 70 million to 95 million unique TCR beta chains were counted across the roughly 610 repertoires, and approximately 9.9 million of these chains were shared by at least two donors. Raw reads were error-corrected and collapsed into unique sequences by a nearest-neighbor algorithm in which closely related sequences were merged to remove PCR and sequencing errors. CDR3 sequences were aligned to IMGT reference sequences to assign V, D and J gene segments. For a sequence to be retained, a match of at least six nucleotides to both a V gene segment and a J gene segment was required. Rearrangements were called productive when the CDR3 lacked stop codons and stayed in frame with V and J; all others were non-productive. CDR3 was defined by IMGT convention, running from the second conserved V-encoded cysteine to the conserved J-encoded phenylalanine. Sequences without an unambiguous match to a single V gene segment were excluded from the earlier analysis of about 640 of the donors. An earlier analysis of fewer than 750 of the donors called V segments functional above 56.7% productive rearrangements and segregating when the between-donor standard deviation exceeded 5%. A statistical classification framework was developed to diagnose cytomegalovirus status using the catalog of TCR beta chain sequences. In a later analysis, TCR nucleotide sequences were compared against IMGT/GENE-DB human TR gene sequences so that V and J genes could be assigned. A later analysis assigned CDR3 sequences and most-parsimonious VDJ recombination scenarios with the TCRdist pipeline. In a later analysis, each TCR beta chain was defined by its CDR3 amino acid sequence together with its V-gene family, and reads lacking a unique V-gene family were excluded. As a way to deal with suspected cross-contamination and a sequencing artifact, a later analysis dropped approximately 570 nucleotide sequences that were highly shared and had low generation probability. In a later analysis, a clonal expansion index for each public chain was calculated from normalized within-repertoire ranks of inferred template counts. In a later analysis, generation probabilities were computed with a VDJ recombination model fitted to out-of-frame rearrangements, and the resulting probabilities were checked against IGoR. A later analysis scored TCR-TCR, TCR-HLA and TCR-CMV co-occurrence with hypergeometric tests, applying a repertoire-size bias correction to TCR pairs. False discovery rates were estimated in a later analysis by permuting HLA or CMV assignments 20 times. In a later analysis, co-occurring TCRs were grouped using DBSCAN, and TCRdist sequence similarity was added for clustering within HLA-allele-positive subsets. Repertoires with fewer than 30,000 or more than 120,000 public chains were left out of co-occurrence clustering, as were roughly five repertoires with anomalous nucleotide sharing. The clones in this table, taken by TCRdb from immuneACCESS, are in-frame only. Not every clone is retained; where verified, under half of the shortfall comes from an unresolved V gene, and the cause of the rest is unknown. That table gives V, J and clone size, and the DNA gave D and trimming. This sample comprises about 160,000 clones, about three fifths of them detected only once. The ten largest clones represent about 7.1% of the sample.

Spanning cysteine to phenylalanine, the CDR3 consists of 18 amino acids. Just CDR3 DNA is preserved here, 54 bases in frame from base 1. CDR1 and CDR2, looked up from the germline V gene (reference sequence), are SGHNT and YYREEE. V lost 3 bases and J lost 7 bases, and the count of bases not matched to a germline gene is 15. The cohort consisted of hundreds of healthy bone marrow donors. All cohort members were sampled while nominally healthy, although unrecorded immune exposures were likely present. The donor tested CMV seropositive and was one of the 289 seropositive cohort members. A peripheral blood sample was collected from each donor, and TCR beta sequencing was performed on peripheral blood mononuclear cells. The Qiagen DNeasy Blood Extraction Kit was used to extract genomic DNA from the blood cell samples.

Recombination joined TRBV5-4 with TRBJ2-2; 10 central nucleotides agree with TRBD2. The TCR sequence derives from a woman aged 55-69 years in good health and CMV-seropositive. Sequencing was performed on PBMCs. CDR3 protein: CASSSVHGLAGDRGELFF. Here is the DNA: TGTGCCAGCAGCTCGGTACATGGCCTAGCGGGAGATCGCGGGGAGCTGTTTTTT.